This T cell receptor beta chain was sequenced in a study of identical twins. TCRdb fed the 5' RACE reads into MiXCR, producing one record per CDR3 protein. The sample yields 1.5 million to 2 million distinct CDR3 sequences, 32% seen once. This clonotype was detected ten times or more. Trimming cost V 3 bases and J 3 bases, with 6 bases left between them. The CDR3 length is 12 residues. The sequence derives from a newborn girl in good health. Sequencing used cord blood. The chain links TRBV12-3 or TRBV12-4 to TRBJ2-7; D is unclear. The CDR3 spells CASSFWLYEQYF. The CDR3 DNA reads as TGTGCCAGCAGTTTTTGGCTCTACGAGCAGTACTTC.